This TCR beta chain was profiled in a study of blood T cells in healthy people across ages. Trimming took 10 bases from V and 2 from J, leaving 9 bases between them. The CDR3 spans 13 residues. CDR1 MNHNS and CDR2 SASEGT come from the germline V gene. Every sample gave at least 6 micrograms of total RNA when it was extracted. Sample-barcoded 5' priming and a J-beta primer mix drove a second PCR of about 6 to 12 cycles. Every cDNA molecule carried a tag from a template-switch adaptor bearing 12 random nucleotides. CDR3-containing paired-end reads numbering at least 2.5 million came from each sample. TCRdb ran MiXCR on the 5' RACE reads and lists one entry per CDR3 protein. Counted here are approximately 800,000 distinct CDR3 sequences, 62% occurring once; the ten biggest clones make up approximately 30%.

The sequenced sample consisted of blood. The TCR comes from a man aged 25 to 40 in good health. The chain couples TRBV6-1 to TRBJ2-6; D gene ambiguous. This CDR3 is CATLHPGANVLTF. In DNA form, the CDR3 reads TGTGCCACCCTCCACCCTGGGGCCAACGTCCTGACTTTC.